The 21 T cell receptor beta chains in this list originate from one sample, sequenced in a study of blood T cell repertoires in COVID-19. Some clones are missing from TCRdb's copy, which holds only in-frame ones; the method was immunoSEQ multiplex PCR. The data hold 170,000 or so clones, with over 75% observed a single time. Sequenced: peripheral blood. These receptors all stem from a man aged 65 to 79 with active or convalescent COVID-19.

The V and J genes are TRBV20-1 and TRBJ2-7; TRBD1 agrees at 7 bases. Trimming cost V 4 bases and J 8 bases; bases outside gene matches: 5. CDR3 size: 11 residues. CDR1 DFQATT and CDR2 SNEGSKA come from the germline V gene (reference sequence). CDR3 residues: CSAIDRDQQYF. In DNA, the CDR3 is TGCAGTGCTATCGACAGGGATCAGCAGTACTTC.

The chain is built from TRBV19 and TRBJ1-2, with D unresolved. Between the trimmed V and J ends, which lost 3 bases and 6 bases, there was a span of 8 bases. The CDR3 totals 12 residues. Germline V gene lookup returns CDR1 LNHDA and CDR2 SQIVND (reference sequence). The CDR3 bases are TGTGCCAGTAGTATTTCGGGGAATGGCTACACCTTC. Translating it yields CASSISGNGYTF.

The chain recombines TRBV7-9 with TRBJ1-2; 8 nucleotides match TRBD1. Germline V gives CDR1 SEHNR, CDR2 FQNEAQ (reference sequence). V lost 3 bases to trimming and J lost 7 bases; unmatched junction nucleotides: 10. This CDR3 contains 15 residues. CDR3 coding DNA: TGTGCCAGCAGCTTTAATTCAGGACAGGGTGTTGGCTACACCTTC. Translated, it gives CASSFNSGQGVGYTF.

A few counts support this clone. The rearrangement links TRBV18 to TRBJ1-4; D not resolved. V was cut by 5 bases and J by 6 bases, with 10 bases left in between. CDR3 length: 13 amino acids. Per the germline V gene, CDR1 is KGHSH and CDR2 is LQKENI. Here the CDR3 DNA reads TGTGCCAGCTCATTGGTCGGGGATGAAAAACTGTTTTTT. It yields the protein CASSLVGDEKLFF.

The rearrangement links TRBV7-2 to TRBJ2-4; TRBD2 is a possible D gene (5 bases). Trimming removed 5 bases at V and 6 bases at J, with 11 bases between. The CDR3 contains 13 residues. CDR1 is SGHTA, CDR2 FQGNSA, per germline. DNA of the CDR3: TGTGCCAGCAGCCGCGCGGCGGGAAACATTCAGTACTTC. It yields the protein CASSRAAGNIQYF.

The table lists this clone with a few counts. This chain joins TRBV3-1 (or the pseudogene TRBV3-2) and TRBJ1-4; no definite D call. CDR1 is LGHDT and CDR2 is YNNKEL in the germline V gene (reference sequence). The germline V and J ends were trimmed by 4 bases and 6 bases, with 15 bases remaining between them. This CDR3 is built from 15 residues. For the CDR3, the DNA is TGTGCCAGCAGCCCTAGCGCCCGACGCGATGAAAAACTGTTTTTT. This codes for CASSPSARRDEKLFF.

In DNA form, the CDR3 reads TGTGCCATCAGGGTTGAACGGGCTAGCGGGAGGGGAAAAGGCACAGATACGCAGTATTTT. Translating gives CAIRVERASGRGKGTDTQYF. This chain links TRBV10-3 with TRBJ2-3; 12 bases agree with TRBD2. The germline CDR1 and CDR2 sequences are ENHRY and SYGVKD. The CDR3 sequence is 20 residues long. J gave up 1 base and V 6 bases, and 17 bases lay outside the gene matches.

The J gene is TRBJ2-1, the V gene TRBV7-9; D may be TRBD2 (6 bases). The germline V gene encodes CDR1 SEHNR and CDR2 FQNEAQ (reference sequence). V lost 5 bases to trimming and J lost 1 base, with 12 bases between them. The CDR3 spans 15 residues. CDR3 sequence: CASSRRGGSYNEQFF. In DNA form, the CDR3 reads TGTGCCAGCAGCCGGAGGGGCGGGTCCTACAATGAGCAGTTCTTC.

This clone was counted a single time. The chain has TRBV5-6 and TRBJ1-6; 8 bases align to TRBD1. The CDR3 spans 16 residues. Trimming cost V 3 bases and J 7 bases; bases outside gene matches: 9. Germline V gives CDR1 SGHDT, CDR2 YYEEEE. The CDR3 here is CASSSKSGGGNSPLHF. CDR3 coding DNA: TGTGCCAGCAGCTCGAAGTCAGGGGGCGGGAATTCACCCCTCCACTTT.

V is TRBV27 and J is TRBJ2-7; TRBD2 aligns across 11 bases. Germline trimming cut 6 bases from V and 2 bases from J; bases unmatched to any gene: 12. CDR3 length: 17 residues. Germline V CDR1 and CDR2: MNHEY, SMNVEV (reference sequence). The CDR3 DNA follows: TGTGCCAGCAGGCCCCCCCACTATAGCGGGAGGGCCTACGAGCAGTACTTC. Translating it yields CASRPPHYSGRAYEQYF.

The CDR3 bases are TGTGCCAGCAGCCAAGACCTGACATCTGTTTCACCCCTCCACTTT. Its translation: CASSQDLTSVSPLHF. The chain combines TRBV3-1 (or the pseudogene TRBV3-2) with TRBJ1-6, with D unresolved. The CDR3 runs to 15 residues. V lost 0 bases and J lost 9, with 12 bases in between. Germline V CDR1 and CDR2: LGHDT, YNNKEL (reference sequence).

This clone appeared a single time. The chain combines TRBV6-2 or TRBV6-3 with TRBJ2-7; a weak D match, TRBD2 (7 bases). V was trimmed by 5 bases and J by 2 bases, leaving 19 bases between them. The germline CDR1 and CDR2 sequences are MNHEY and SVGEGT. This CDR3 comprises 16 residues. CDR3: CASSGGAATIPYEQYF. As DNA, the CDR3 is TGTGCCAGCAGTGGGGGGGCGGCGACCATCCCCTACGAGCAGTACTTC.

This clone has just a few counts. The V gene is TRBV5-1, the J gene TRBJ1-1; no definite D call. V shed 0 bases and J shed 1 base, with 7 bases lying between them. This CDR3 has 14 amino acids. The germline CDR1 and CDR2 sequences are SGHRS and YFSETQ. The CDR3 reads CASSLAAGNTEAFF. Here the CDR3 DNA reads TGCGCCAGCAGCTTGGCGGCAGGGAACACTGAAGCTTTCTTT.

This chain links TRBV25-1 with TRBJ2-7, with 11 bases that match TRBD1. The V segment lost 3 bases and the J segment 4 bases; nucleotides outside the gene matches: 5. Germline CDR1 MGHDK, CDR2 SYGVNS. The CDR3 spans 15 residues. For the CDR3, the DNA is TGTGCCAGCAGTGACTCCGGGACAGGGGGATACGAGCAGTACTTC. Protein product: CASSDSGTGGYEQYF.

This clone was recorded once. The chain is built from TRBV11-2 and TRBJ1-3, with 7 bases matching TRBD1. The length of the CDR3 is 15 residues. Germline V gene sequence: CDR1 SGHAT, CDR2 FQNNGV. J lost 2 bases, V lost 5 bases, and 6 bases had no gene match. The CDR3: CASSRTQGAGNTIYF. In nucleotides, the CDR3 is TGTGCCAGCAGCCGAACCCAGGGGGCTGGAAACACCATATATTTT. Full variable domain (outside the CDR3, taken from reference TRBV11-2 and TRBJ1-3): EAGVAQSPRYKIIEKRQSVAFWCNPISGHATLYWYQQILGQGPKLLIQFQNNGVVDDSQLPKDRFSAERLKGVDSTLKIQPAKLEDSAVYLCASSRTQGAGNTIYFGEGSWLTVV.

Of note for this clone: The same CDR3 can be traced to other DNA sequences in this sample. The rearrangement uses TRBV18 and TRBJ2-1, with TRBD1 matching over 10 bases. Germline CDR1 reads KGHSH; CDR2 reads LQKENI. Trimming took 6 bases from V and 4 from J; bases not matched to a gene: 6. CDR3 size: 15 residues. CDR3 bases: TGTGCCAGCTCCCGGGGGACAGGGGATTACAATGAGCAGTTCTTC. It translates to CASSRGTGDYNEQFF.

This CDR3 is CASSLDQGRLSNQPQHF. The CDR3 DNA sequence: TGTGCCAGCAGCCTCGACCAGGGGAGACTTAGCAATCAGCCCCAGCATTTT. The chain uses TRBV2 and TRBJ1-5; the D gene is possibly TRBD1 (6 bases). This CDR3 is built from 17 residues. V was shortened by 6 bases and J by 0 bases, with 18 bases between the two germline ends. From germline, CDR1 is SNHLY and CDR2 FYNNEI.

This chain links TRBV6-5 with TRBJ2-3; D ambiguous. CDR3 size: 14 residues. Trimming pared 0 bases from V and 0 bases from J, leaving 4 bases between. CDR1 and CDR2 (germline): MNHEY, SVGAGI. CDR3 amino acids: CASSYSSSTDTQYF. The CDR3 region has the DNA TGTGCCAGCAGTTACTCATCTAGCACAGATACGCAGTATTTT.

V gene TRBV19 combines with J gene TRBJ2-3; possible D gene TRBD2, 5 bases. The CDR3 is 14 residues long. Germline CDR1 is LNHDA and CDR2 is SQIVND (reference sequence). V was pared by 2 bases and J by 0 bases, with 6 bases between. The CDR3 reads CASSIRDSTDTQYF. The CDR3 DNA sequence: TGTGCCAGTAGTATACGGGATAGCACAGATACGCAGTATTTT.

This chain uses TRBV6-5 with TRBJ1-3, with D uncertain. Trimming removed 7 bases at V and 7 bases at J, with 11 bases between. The germline V gene has CDR1 MNHEY and CDR2 SVGAGI. The CDR3 length is 12 residues. For the CDR3, the DNA is TGTGCCAGCACCTCGACCGGGAACACCATATATTTT. Translating gives CASTSTGNTIYF.

The J gene is TRBJ1-1, the V gene TRBV7-6, with D uncertain. Deletions cut 0 bases from V and 4 bases from J, with 6 bases between. CDR1 and CDR2 (germline): SGHVS, FNYEAQ. This CDR3 contains 13 residues. The CDR3 nucleotides read TGTGCCAGCAGCTTAGCTATCGGCACTGAAGCTTTCTTT. Amino acids: CASSLAIGTEAFF. Variable domain in full (rest from reference TRBV7-6 and TRBJ1-1): GAGVSQSPRYKVTKRGQDVALRCDPISGHVSLYWYRQALGQGPEFLTYFNYEAQQDKSGLPNDRFSAERPEGSISTLTIQRTEQRDSAMYRCASSLAIGTEAFFGQGTRLTVV.